These 28 T cell receptor beta chains were sequenced from one sample in a study of spatial heterogeneity in lung cancer. TCRdb ran MiXCR on the 5' RACE reads and lists one entry per CDR3 protein. The table has around 8,000 distinct CDR3 sequences, roughly 8.6% seen once. This sample's time point: sample taken at primary tumor resection. The sample consisted of PBMCs, taken at surgery. Every receptor here comes from a male donor with early-stage non-small cell lung cancer.

V gene TRBV6-2 or TRBV6-3 combines with J gene TRBJ1-1; 9 bases map to TRBD1. Germline CDR1 is MNHEY and CDR2 is SVGEGT. The CDR3 is made up of 15 amino acids. V lost 6 bases to trimming and J lost 1 base; unmatched junction nucleotides: 6. The CDR3, as DNA: TGTGCCAGCAGGGGACAGGGTTCACGGAACACTGAAGCTTTCTTT. This codes for CASRGQGSRNTEAFF.

This clonotype was recorded many times. The rearrangement joins TRBV7-2 to TRBJ2-5; a possible D gene is TRBD2 (5 bases). This CDR3 region has 13 residues. The germline V and J ends were trimmed by 4 bases and 5 bases, with 11 bases remaining between them. Germline V gives CDR1 SGHTA, CDR2 FQGNSA. The DNA for the CDR3 is TGTGCCAGCAGCTCAGGACTGTCGGAGACCCAGTACTTC. It translates to CASSSGLSETQYF.

This clonotype showed up many times. The chain employs TRBV19 and TRBJ2-7, with TRBD2 identical over 8 bases. CDR1 is LNHDA and CDR2 is SQIVND in the germline V gene (reference sequence). J was trimmed by 3 bases and V by 1 base; bases with no gene match: 5. The CDR3 loop spans 15 amino acids. CDR3 bases: TGTGCCAGTAGTATAGGGGGGACTAGGGACTACGAGCAGTACTTC. It codes for CASSIGGTRDYEQYF. Looking up the rest from reference TRBV19 and TRBJ2-7 gives the full variable domain: DGGITQSPKYLFRKEGQNVTLSCEQNLNHDAMYWYRQDPGQGLRLIYYSQIVNDFQKGDIAEGYSVSREKKESFPLTVTSAQKNPTAFYLCASSIGGTRDYEQYFGPGTRLTVT.

This clonotype showed up many times. The rearrangement uses TRBV3-1 and TRBJ2-1, with 13 bases fitting TRBD2. The CDR3 is made up of 14 amino acids. The V gene's germline CDR1 is LGHDT and CDR2 YNNKEL (reference sequence). Trimming at V came to 9 bases and at J to 9 bases, leaving 8 bases not matched to a gene. The CDR3 loop is CASRTSGSSAEQFF. For the CDR3, the DNA is TGTGCCAGTCGGACTAGCGGGAGTTCCGCTGAGCAGTTCTTC.

In this sample, this clonotype turned up many times. This rearrangement joins TRBV5-1 to TRBJ2-7, with TRBD2 matching over 11 bases. With 4 bases clipped from V and 0 bases from J, the junction kept 0 bases outside the gene matches. The germline CDR1 and CDR2 sequences are SGHRS and YFSETQ. The CDR3 length is 14 residues. The CDR3 region is CASSTSGSSYEQYF. The CDR3 region has the DNA TGCGCCAGCAGCACTAGCGGGAGCTCCTACGAGCAGTACTTC.

In this sample, this clonotype turned up many times. The genes are TRBV24-1 and TRBJ2-3; TRBD2 agrees at 13 bases. Germline CDR1 and CDR2: KGHDR and SFDVKD. Germline trimming cut 3 bases from V and 2 bases from J; bases unmatched to any gene: 13. The CDR3 loop spans 20 amino acids. CDR3 protein: CATSDLSGTSGNSPTDTQYF. In nucleotides, the CDR3 is TGTGCCACCAGTGATCTCAGCGGGACTAGCGGGAATTCACCCACAGATACGCAGTATTTT.

This clonotype was seen many times. This chain connects TRBV7-9 to TRBJ2-2; D gene unclear. Germline V lookup: CDR1 SEHNR, CDR2 FQNEAQ (reference sequence). The CDR3 sequence is 14 residues long. V lost 1 base and J lost 5, with 8 bases in between. The CDR3: CASSLGQPTGELFF. CDR3 coding DNA: TGTGCCAGCAGCTTAGGGCAGCCGACCGGGGAGCTGTTTTTT.

This clonotype was counted at least ten times. This rearrangement joins TRBV7-2 to TRBJ1-1; D ambiguous. The CDR3 length is 15 residues. The V end was cut by 2 bases, the J end by 1 base, with 11 bases between. In germline, CDR1 is SGHTA, CDR2 FQGNSA. CDR3 loop: CASSLFLLKNTEAFF. As DNA, the CDR3 is TGTGCCAGCAGCTTATTTCTTTTGAAGAACACTGAAGCTTTCTTT.

In this sample, this clonotype is medium-sized. The chain is built from TRBV14 and TRBJ1-2, with 7 bases lining up with TRBD1. The CDR3 consists of 18 residues. Trimming removed 0 bases from V and 7 bases from J; junction bases left unmatched: 17. Germline V gives CDR1 SGHDN, CDR2 FVKESK. The CDR3 DNA reads as TGTGCCAGCAGCCAAGACCCCCCAGGGGGAGTGGGAGAAGGTGGCTACACCTTC. It yields the protein CASSQDPPGGVGEGGYTF. Variable domain in full (rest from reference TRBV14 and TRBJ1-2): EAGVTQFPSHSVIEKGQTVTLRCDPISGHDNLYWYRRVMGKEIKFLLHFVKESKQDESGMPNNRFLAERTGGTYSTLKVQPAELEDSGVYFCASSQDPPGGVGEGGYTFGSGTRLTVV.

This clonotype was counted only a few times. The chain couples TRBV12-3 or TRBV12-4 to TRBJ2-1, with 7 bases aligning to TRBD2. V lost 6 bases to trimming and J lost 4 bases; unmatched junction nucleotides: 9. The CDR3 is made up of 15 amino acids. The DNA of the CDR3 is TGTGCCAGCAGGGGAGGGGACTACCTATACAATGAGCAGTTCTTC. It codes for CASRGGDYLYNEQFF.

There are many counts of this clonotype. This sequence joins TRBV28 and TRBJ2-7, with unresolved D. Trimming removed 3 bases from V and 3 bases from J, with 3 bases in between. The V gene's germline CDR1 is MDHEN and CDR2 SYDVKM. The CDR3 runs to 11 residues. CDR3 nucleotides: TGTGCCAGCAGTTTTCTCTACGAGCAGTACTTC. This translates into CASSFLYEQYF. Full variable domain (missing parts from reference TRBV28 and TRBJ2-7): DVKVTQSSRYLVKRTGEKVFLECVQDMDHENMFWYRQDPGLGLRLIYFSYDVKMKEKGDIPEGYSVSREKKERFSLILESASTNQTSMYLCASSFLYEQYFGPGTRLTVT.

This clonotype was recorded at least ten times. V usage is TRBV30 and J usage is TRBJ1-5; 10 bases fit TRBD1. Per germline, CDR1 GTSNPN and CDR2 SVGIG (reference sequence). V lost 2 bases and J lost 4; bases outside the gene matches: 2. This CDR3 is 14 amino acids long. This CDR3 reads CAWSWGQGNQPQHF. The CDR3 bases are TGTGCCTGGAGTTGGGGACAGGGGAATCAGCCCCAGCATTTT.

In this sample, this clonotype turned up many times. The rearrangement joins TRBV9 to TRBJ1-1; no reliable D call. The germline CDR1 and CDR2 sequences are SGDLS and YYNGEE. V lost 0 bases to trimming and J lost 1 base, with 7 bases between them. The CDR3 loop spans 14 amino acids. The CDR3 DNA is TGTGCCAGCAGCGTAGTTTCCTCGAACACTGAAGCTTTCTTT. Translation: CASSVVSSNTEAFF.

This clonotype was recorded many times. The chain carries TRBV20-1 and TRBJ2-7, with TRBD1 matching over 11 bases. J lost 4 bases, V lost 3 bases, and 5 bases had no gene match. Looked up from germline, CDR1 is DFQATT and CDR2 is SNEGSKA (reference sequence). The length of the CDR3 is 14 residues. The DNA for the CDR3 is TGCAGTGCTAGGAGGACAGGGGGCCTGTACGAGCAGTACTTC. It codes for CSARRTGGLYEQYF.

This clonotype was recorded at least ten times. The junction shows a germline mismatch at one end, possibly a read error. The V call is TRBV29-1, the J call TRBJ1-2; no reliable D call. This CDR3 contains 13 residues. Germline values: CDR1 SQVTM, CDR2 ANQGSEA. CDR3 amino acids: CSVEEVGGYGYTF. In DNA form, the CDR3 reads TGCAGCGTCGAAGAAGTGGGAGGGTATGGCTACACCTTC.

J is TRBJ2-1 and V is TRBV12-3 or TRBV12-4, with TRBD2 matching 7 bases. Losses at the gene ends were 3 bases for V and 4 bases for J; bases not matched to a gene: 3. This CDR3 region has 14 residues. The CDR3 is CASSLTSPYNEQFF. CDR3 nucleotide sequence: TGTGCCAGCAGTTTGACTAGCCCGTACAATGAGCAGTTCTTC.

This clonotype was counted ten times or more. The chain employs TRBV6-2 or TRBV6-3 and TRBJ1-5; 12 nucleotides agree with TRBD1. V lost 2 bases, J lost 0 bases, and 5 bases stayed unmatched. Per the germline V gene, CDR1 is MNHEY and CDR2 is SVGEGT. The CDR3 has 18 residues. The CDR3 DNA is TGTGCCAGCAGTTACGGGACAGGGGGCTCCTATAGCAATCAGCCCCAGCATTTT. This gives the protein CASSYGTGGSYSNQPQHF.

This chain connects TRBV11-3 to TRBJ2-1; D unresolved. Trimming pared 5 bases from V and 7 bases from J, leaving 9 bases between. This CDR3 comprises 12 residues. Germline values: CDR1 SGHNT, CDR2 YENEEA. Here the CDR3 DNA reads TGTGCCAGCAGCCCCTGGGAAAATGAGCAGTTCTTC. Translating it yields CASSPWENEQFF.

In this sample, this clonotype turned up many times. J is TRBJ2-1 and V is TRBV11-3; 9 bases map to TRBD2. The germline CDR1 and CDR2 sequences are SGHNT and YENEEA. The V gene end was trimmed by 5 bases and the J gene end by 7 bases; junction bases not matched to a gene: 12. The CDR3 length is 16 residues. The CDR3 region has the DNA TGTGCCAGCAGCCCCTTGTCTCAAGCGGGAGGTAATGAGCAGTTCTTC. Translating it yields CASSPLSQAGGNEQFF. Looking up the rest from reference TRBV11-3 and TRBJ2-1 gives the full variable domain: EAGVVQSPRYKIIEKKQPVAFWCNPISGHNTLYWYLQNLGQGPELLIRYENEEAVDDSQLPKDRFSAERLKGVDSTLKIQPAELGDSAVYLCASSPLSQAGGNEQFFGPGTRLTVL.

This clonotype is judged medium-sized (0.01 to 0.1%). The chain has TRBV6-5 and TRBJ2-2; D gene unclear. The germline CDR1 and CDR2 sequences are MNHEY and SVGAGI. V was clipped by 0 bases and J by 7 bases, with 18 bases between them. The CDR3 consists of 17 residues. CDR3 coding DNA: TGTGCCAGCAGTTACTCCTACAACGATTGGAATGTCGGGGAGCTGTTTTTT. Translation gives CASSYSYNDWNVGELFF.

The table lists this clonotype with many counts. This chain links TRBV5-6 with TRBJ1-1, with 7 bases fitting TRBD1. J was trimmed by 0 bases and V by 2 bases; bases with no gene match: 4. There are 15 residues in the CDR3. Germline V gene data show CDR1 as SGHDT and CDR2 as YYEEEE. CDR3 region: CASSLLDRLNTEAFF. As DNA, the CDR3 is TGTGCCAGCAGCTTACTGGACAGGCTGAACACTGAAGCTTTCTTT.

V gene TRBV11-1 combines with J gene TRBJ2-1, with TRBD2 matching over 7 bases. Trimming cost V 3 bases and J 4 bases; bases outside gene matches: 12. The CDR3 is 17 amino acids. CDR1 and CDR2 from the germline V gene are SGHAT and FQDESV (reference sequence). In DNA, the CDR3 is TGTGCCAGCAGCTTCCAGTCTGGTAGCGGGCCTTACAATGAGCAGTTCTTC. Its protein product is CASSFQSGSGPYNEQFF.

By its share, this clonotype is medium-sized. The V call is TRBV6-5, the J call TRBJ2-7; 12 positions agree with TRBD2. Germline CDR1 and CDR2: MNHEY and SVGAGI. Losses at the gene ends were 0 bases for V and 1 base for J; bases not matched to a gene: 7. The length of the CDR3 is 18 residues. CDR3 loop: CASSYSKLAGGLSYEQYF. The CDR3, as DNA: TGTGCCAGCAGTTACTCGAAACTAGCGGGAGGCTTATCCTACGAGCAGTACTTC.

This clonotype was recorded many times. The rearrangement links TRBV12-3 or TRBV12-4 to TRBJ2-7; D may be TRBD2 (6 bases). This CDR3 comprises 13 residues. The germline V and J ends were trimmed by 6 bases and 3 bases, with 12 bases remaining between them. The CDR3 bases are TGTGCCAGCAGCGGGACTGAGAACTACGAGCAGTACTTC. It translates to CASSGTENYEQYF.

This clonotype was picked up many times. V is TRBV2 and J is TRBJ1-4; D not certain. Germline V gene lookup returns CDR1 SNHLY and CDR2 FYNNEI. V gave up 0 bases and J gave up 10 bases, with 9 bases separating them. The CDR3 runs 13 residues. The CDR3 spells CASSEAPFGKLFF. CDR3 sequence (DNA): TGTGCCAGCAGTGAAGCCCCCTTTGGAAAACTGTTTTTT.

Judged by abundance, this clonotype is medium-sized. The chain carries TRBV7-8 and TRBJ2-5; D possibly matches TRBD1 or TRBD2 (5 bases each). V was cut by 5 bases and J by 1 base, with 20 bases left in between. The CDR3 totals 17 residues. Germline CDR1 and CDR2: SGHVS and FQNEAQ. The CDR3 bases are TGTGCCAGCAGCGACGGGGCCCTCCGAGGGTCCCAAGAGACCCAGTACTTC. It codes for CASSDGALRGSQETQYF.

This clonotype was seen ten or more times. The rearrangement joins TRBV12-3 or TRBV12-4 to TRBJ2-7; TRBD2 matches 8 bases. V trimming: 6 bases; J trimming: 3 bases; junction bases outside the gene matches: 7. There are 14 residues in the CDR3. The CDR3 here is CASRERGTSYEQYF. In DNA, the CDR3 is TGTGCCAGCAGAGAAAGGGGGACTAGCTACGAGCAGTACTTC.

This clonotype appeared many times. V usage is TRBV7-9 and J usage is TRBJ2-6, with D unclear. The length of the CDR3 is 15 residues. Germline V CDR1 and CDR2: SEHNR, FQNEAQ (reference sequence). The V gene lost 4 bases and the J gene lost 1 base, with 8 bases spanning the gap. The CDR3 nucleotides read TGTGCCAGCAGCTCCGGTAATTCTGGGGCCAACGTCCTGACTTTC. Translating it yields CASSSGNSGANVLTF.